The source of this T cell receptor (beta chain) is a study of T cell responses to AZD1222 COVID-19 vaccine. Whole-study context: Both about-4-week and about-12-week second-dose recipients were combined.

Clones were read by immunoSEQ multiplex PCR, and TCRdb kept only the in-frame ones, dropping some. This sample has 94,000 or so clones, with 80% to 90% found just once. As concerns this clone: Its matching antigen is unknown.

General study findings and limits: Close to half of spike-specific TCRs reportedly recognize unmutated variant regions. Most donors were white British and more were female, and clonal diversity was possibly underestimated.

Germline-derived CDR1 and CDR2 are ENHRY and SYGVKD. This CDR3 region has 14 residues. V dropped 0 bases and J dropped 5 bases, with 8 bases sitting between them. This chain joins TRBV10-3 and TRBJ1-5; tentatively, D is TRBD1 (5 bases). The material sequenced was peripheral blood, taken on day 0 of AZD1222 vaccination. The TCR comes from an adult in good health. The CDR3 nucleotides read TGTGCCATCAGTGAGTCAGGGGTCGATCAGCCCCAGCATTTT. Its translation is CAISESGVDQPQHF.